The present entry profiles one TCR beta chain with its context. Its antigen is as yet unknown. With template switching, a universal primer site was added, and the cDNA carried unique molecular identifiers. TCRdb passed the 5' RACE reads through MiXCR, listing each CDR3 protein once. The sample lists 350,000 to 450,000 distinct CDR3 sequences, around 18% occurring once. The data are from a study of identical twins. Points from the study as a whole: Invariant MAIT and iNKT cells are populations that could partly confound zero-insertion analyses.

Each donor was a healthy Caucasian. Between the trimmed V and J ends, which lost 5 bases and 6 bases, there was a span of 14 bases. This CDR3 is 14 amino acids long. Specimen: naive T cells sorted from blood. The source is a man between 50 and 59 years old in good health. The V call is TRBV12-3 or TRBV12-4, the J call TRBJ1-5; the D gene is possibly TRBD1 (5 bases). The CDR3 sequence: CASSLGTRGQPQHF. CDR3 sequence (DNA): TGTGCCAGCAGTCTGGGGACTCGGGGTCAGCCCCAGCATTTT.